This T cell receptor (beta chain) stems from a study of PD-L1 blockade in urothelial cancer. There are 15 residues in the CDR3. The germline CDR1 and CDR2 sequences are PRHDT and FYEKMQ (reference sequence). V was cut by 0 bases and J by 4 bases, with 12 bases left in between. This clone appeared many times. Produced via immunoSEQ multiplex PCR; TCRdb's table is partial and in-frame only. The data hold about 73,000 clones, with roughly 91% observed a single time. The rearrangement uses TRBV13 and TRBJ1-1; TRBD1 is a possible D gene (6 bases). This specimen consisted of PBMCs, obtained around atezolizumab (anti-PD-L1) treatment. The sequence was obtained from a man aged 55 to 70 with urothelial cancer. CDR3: CASSLGQGGGTEAFF. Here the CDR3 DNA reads TGTGCCAGCAGCTTAGGACAGGGCGGTGGCACTGAAGCTTTCTTT.